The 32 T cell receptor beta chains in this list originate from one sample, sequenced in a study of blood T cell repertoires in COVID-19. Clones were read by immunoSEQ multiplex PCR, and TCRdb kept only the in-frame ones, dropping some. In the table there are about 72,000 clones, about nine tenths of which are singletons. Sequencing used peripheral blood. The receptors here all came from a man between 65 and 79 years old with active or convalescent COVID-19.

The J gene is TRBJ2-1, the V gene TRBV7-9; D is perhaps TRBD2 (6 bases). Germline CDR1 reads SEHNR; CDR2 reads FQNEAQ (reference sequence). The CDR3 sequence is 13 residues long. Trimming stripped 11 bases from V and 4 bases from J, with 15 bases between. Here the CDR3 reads CASLEGEYNEQFF. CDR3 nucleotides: TGTGCCTCGTTGGAGGGCGAATACAATGAGCAGTTCTTC. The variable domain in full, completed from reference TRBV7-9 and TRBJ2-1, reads DTGVSQNPRHKITKRGQNVTFRCDPISEHNRLYWYRQTLGQGPEFLTYFQNEAQLEKSRLLSDRFSAERPKGSFSTLEIQRTEQGDSAMYLCASLEGEYNEQFFGPGTRLTVL.

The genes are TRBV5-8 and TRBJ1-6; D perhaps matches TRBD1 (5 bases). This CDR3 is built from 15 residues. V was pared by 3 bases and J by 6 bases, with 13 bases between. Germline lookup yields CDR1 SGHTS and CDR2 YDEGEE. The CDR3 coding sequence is TGTGCCAGCAGCTGGAGGGGATCTAGTAATTCACCCCTCCACTTT. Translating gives CASSWRGSSNSPLHF. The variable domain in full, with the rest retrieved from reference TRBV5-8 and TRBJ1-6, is EAGVTQSPTHLIKTRGQQATLRCSPISGHTSVYWYQQALGLGLQFLLWYDEGEERNRGNFPPRFSGRQFPNYSSELNVNALELEDSALYLCASSWRGSSNSPLHFGNGTRLTVT.

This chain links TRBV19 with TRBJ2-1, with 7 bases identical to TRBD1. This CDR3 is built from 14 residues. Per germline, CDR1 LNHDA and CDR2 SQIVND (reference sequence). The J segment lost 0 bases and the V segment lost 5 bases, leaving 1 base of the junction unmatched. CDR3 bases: TGTGCCAGTAGTTACAGGGGCTCCTACAATGAGCAGTTCTTC. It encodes CASSYRGSYNEQFF. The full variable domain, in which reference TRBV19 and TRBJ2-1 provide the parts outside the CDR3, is DGGITQSPKYLFRKEGQNVTLSCEQNLNHDAMYWYRQDPGQGLRLIYYSQIVNDFQKGDIAEGYSVSREKKESFPLTVTSAQKNPTAFYLCASSYRGSYNEQFFGPGTRLTVL.

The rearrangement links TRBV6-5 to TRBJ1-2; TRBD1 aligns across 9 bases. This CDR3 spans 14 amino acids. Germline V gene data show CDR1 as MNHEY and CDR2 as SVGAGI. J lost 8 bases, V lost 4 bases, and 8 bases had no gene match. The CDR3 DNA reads TGTGCCAGCAGTTCGGCCGGGACAGGGTTAGGCTACACCTTC. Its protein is CASSSAGTGLGYTF.

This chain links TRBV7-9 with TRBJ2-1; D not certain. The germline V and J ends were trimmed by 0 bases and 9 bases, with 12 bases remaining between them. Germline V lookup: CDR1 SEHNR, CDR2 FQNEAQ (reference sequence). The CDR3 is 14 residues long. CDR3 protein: CASSLAWIATEQFF. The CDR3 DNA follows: TGTGCCAGCAGCTTAGCGTGGATAGCCACTGAGCAGTTCTTC.

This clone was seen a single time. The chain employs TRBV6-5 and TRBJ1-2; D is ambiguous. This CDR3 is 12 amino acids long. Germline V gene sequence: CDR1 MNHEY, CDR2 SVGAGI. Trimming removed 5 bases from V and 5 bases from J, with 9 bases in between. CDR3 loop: CASSRGGYGYTF. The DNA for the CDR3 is TGTGCCAGCAGTAGAGGAGGTTATGGCTACACCTTC.

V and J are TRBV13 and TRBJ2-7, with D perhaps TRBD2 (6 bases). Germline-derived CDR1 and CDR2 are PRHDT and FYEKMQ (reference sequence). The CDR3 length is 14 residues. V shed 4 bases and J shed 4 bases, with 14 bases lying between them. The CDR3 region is CASSSAGREYEQYF. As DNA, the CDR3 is TGTGCCAGCAGCTCAGCGGGCAGGGAGTACGAGCAGTACTTC.

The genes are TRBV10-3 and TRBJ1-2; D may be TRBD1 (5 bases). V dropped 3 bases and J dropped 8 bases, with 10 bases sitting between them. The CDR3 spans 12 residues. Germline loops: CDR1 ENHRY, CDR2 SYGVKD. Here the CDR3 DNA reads TGTGCCATCAGTGACAGGGATGGCGGCTACACCTTC. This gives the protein CAISDRDGGYTF.

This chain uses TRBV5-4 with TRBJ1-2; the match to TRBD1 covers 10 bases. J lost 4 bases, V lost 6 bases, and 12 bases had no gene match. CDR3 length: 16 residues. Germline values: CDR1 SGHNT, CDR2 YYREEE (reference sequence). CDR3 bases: TGTGCCAGCACCGACAGGGGGCGCCTAGGTAGCTATGGCTACACCTTC. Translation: CASTDRGRLGSYGYTF.

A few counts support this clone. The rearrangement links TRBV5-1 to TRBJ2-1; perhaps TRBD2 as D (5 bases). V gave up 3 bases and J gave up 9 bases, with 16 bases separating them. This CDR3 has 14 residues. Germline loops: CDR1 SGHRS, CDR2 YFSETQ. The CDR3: CASSSGTSRLEQFF. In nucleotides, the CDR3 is TGCGCCAGCAGCTCGGGTACTAGTAGGCTTGAGCAGTTCTTC. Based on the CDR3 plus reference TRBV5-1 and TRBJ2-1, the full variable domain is KAGVTQTPRYLIKTRGQQVTLSCSPISGHRSVSWYQQTPGQGLQFLFEYFSETQRNKGNFPGRFSGRQFSNSRSEMNVSTLELGDSALYLCASSSGTSRLEQFFGPGTRLTVL.

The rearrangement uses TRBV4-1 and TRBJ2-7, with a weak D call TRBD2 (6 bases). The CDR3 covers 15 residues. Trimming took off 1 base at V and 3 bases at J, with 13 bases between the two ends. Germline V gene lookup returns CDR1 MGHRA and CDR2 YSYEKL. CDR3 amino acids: CASSQGAWGGYEQYF. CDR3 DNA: TGCGCCAGCAGCCAAGGAGCCTGGGGAGGCTACGAGCAGTACTTC.

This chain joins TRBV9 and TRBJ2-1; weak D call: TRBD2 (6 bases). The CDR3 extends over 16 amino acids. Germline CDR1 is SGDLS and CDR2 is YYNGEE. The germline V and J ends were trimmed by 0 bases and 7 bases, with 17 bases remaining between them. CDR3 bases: TGTGCCAGCAGCGTAGCCGGGATAGCGGAAGGGAATGAGCAGTTCTTC. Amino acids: CASSVAGIAEGNEQFF.

The CDR3: CASSQVFRGPYEQYF. The CDR3 bases are TGCGCCAGCAGCCAAGTTTTCAGGGGCCCCTACGAGCAGTACTTC. The J gene is TRBJ2-7, the V gene TRBV4-1, with TRBD1 as a possible D gene (6 bases). The CDR3 totals 15 residues. Trimming took off 1 base at V and 2 bases at J, with 12 bases between the two ends. The germline V gene encodes CDR1 MGHRA and CDR2 YSYEKL.

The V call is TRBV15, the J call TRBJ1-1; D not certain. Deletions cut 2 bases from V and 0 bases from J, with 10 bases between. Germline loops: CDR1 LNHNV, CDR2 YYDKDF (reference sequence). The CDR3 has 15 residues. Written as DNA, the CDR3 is TGTGCCACCAGCAGAACGGTCACCATGAACACTGAAGCTTTCTTT. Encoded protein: CATSRTVTMNTEAFF.

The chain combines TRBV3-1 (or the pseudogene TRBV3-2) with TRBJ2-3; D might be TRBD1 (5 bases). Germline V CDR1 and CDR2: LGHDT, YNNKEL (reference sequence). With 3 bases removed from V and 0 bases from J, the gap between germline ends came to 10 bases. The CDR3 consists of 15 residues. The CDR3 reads CASSQQGSSTDTQYF. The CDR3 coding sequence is TGTGCCAGCAGCCAGCAGGGATCTAGCACAGATACGCAGTATTTT.

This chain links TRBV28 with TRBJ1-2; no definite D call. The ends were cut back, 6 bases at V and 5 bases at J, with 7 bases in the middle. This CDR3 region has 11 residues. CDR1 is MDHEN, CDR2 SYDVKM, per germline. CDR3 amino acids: CASRYRYGYTF. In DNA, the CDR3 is TGTGCCAGCAGATATCGTTATGGCTACACCTTC.

DNA for the CDR3: TGTGCCAGCAGTCCGATGGGCGGGGATTATACCAATCAGCCCCAGCATTTT. Protein sequence: CASSPMGGDYTNQPQHF. V usage is TRBV27 and J usage is TRBJ1-5; D uncertain. The CDR3 is 17 residues long. Germline V lookup: CDR1 MNHEY, CDR2 SMNVEV (reference sequence). V was shortened by 5 bases and J by 3 bases, with 20 bases between the two germline ends.

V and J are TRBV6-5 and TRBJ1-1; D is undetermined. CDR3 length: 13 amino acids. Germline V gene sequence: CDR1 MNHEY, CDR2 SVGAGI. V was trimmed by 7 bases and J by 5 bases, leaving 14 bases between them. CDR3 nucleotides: TGTGCCAGCATGGCGGGGTTTGTAACTGAAGCTTTCTTT. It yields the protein CASMAGFVTEAFF.

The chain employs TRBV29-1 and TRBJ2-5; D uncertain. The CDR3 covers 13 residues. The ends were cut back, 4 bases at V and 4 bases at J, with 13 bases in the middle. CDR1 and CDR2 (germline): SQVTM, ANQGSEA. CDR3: CSVVVSGRETQYF. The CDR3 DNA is TGCAGCGTTGTCGTTTCGGGTAGAGAGACCCAGTACTTC.

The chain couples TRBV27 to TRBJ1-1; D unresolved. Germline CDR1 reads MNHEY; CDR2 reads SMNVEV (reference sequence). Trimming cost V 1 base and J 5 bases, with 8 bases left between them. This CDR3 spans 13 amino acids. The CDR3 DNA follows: TGTGCCAGCAGTTTATACCGGGAAACTGAAGCTTTCTTT. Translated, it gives CASSLYRETEAFF.

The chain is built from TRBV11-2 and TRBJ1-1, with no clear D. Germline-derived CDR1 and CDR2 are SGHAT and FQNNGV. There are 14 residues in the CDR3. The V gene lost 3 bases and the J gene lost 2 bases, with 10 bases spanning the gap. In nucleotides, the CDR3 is TGTGCCAGCAGCTTTTTTCGGGAAAACACTGAAGCTTTCTTT. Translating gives CASSFFRENTEAFF.

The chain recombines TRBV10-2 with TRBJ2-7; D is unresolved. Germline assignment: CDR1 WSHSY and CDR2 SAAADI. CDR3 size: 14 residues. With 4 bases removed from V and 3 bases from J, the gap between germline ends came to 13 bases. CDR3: CASSGANSNYEQYF. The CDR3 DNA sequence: TGCGCCAGCAGTGGGGCCAACAGTAACTACGAGCAGTACTTC.

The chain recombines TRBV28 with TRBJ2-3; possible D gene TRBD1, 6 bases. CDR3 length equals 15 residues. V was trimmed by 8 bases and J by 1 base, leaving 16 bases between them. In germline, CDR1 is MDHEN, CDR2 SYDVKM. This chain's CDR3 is CASWDITWGTDTQYF. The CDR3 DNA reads TGTGCCAGCTGGGACATCACATGGGGCACAGATACGCAGTATTTT.

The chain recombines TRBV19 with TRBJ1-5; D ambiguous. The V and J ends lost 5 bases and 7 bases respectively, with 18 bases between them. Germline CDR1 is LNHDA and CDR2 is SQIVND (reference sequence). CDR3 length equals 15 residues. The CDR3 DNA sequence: TGTGCCAGTAGTTCTGACGGAACGGCGGGCCAGCCCCAGCATTTT. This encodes CASSSDGTAGQPQHF.

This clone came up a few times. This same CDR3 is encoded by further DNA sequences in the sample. The CDR3 coding sequence is TGCAGTGCTTCTTCAGGGCACGAGCAGTACTTC. This translates into CSASSGHEQYF. The chain couples TRBV20-1 to TRBJ2-7, with a tentative D call TRBD1 (5 bases). V lost 5 bases, J lost 5 bases, and 10 bases lay in between. The CDR3 contains 11 residues. Germline CDR1 DFQATT, CDR2 SNEGSKA (reference sequence).

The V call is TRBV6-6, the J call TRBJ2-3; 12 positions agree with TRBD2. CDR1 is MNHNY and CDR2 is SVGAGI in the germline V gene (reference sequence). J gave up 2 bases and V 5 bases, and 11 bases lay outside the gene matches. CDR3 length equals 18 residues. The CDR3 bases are TGTGCCAGCAGTCTGACTAGCGGGAGTCTAGGGCCCACAGATACGCAGTATTTT. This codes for CASSLTSGSLGPTDTQYF.

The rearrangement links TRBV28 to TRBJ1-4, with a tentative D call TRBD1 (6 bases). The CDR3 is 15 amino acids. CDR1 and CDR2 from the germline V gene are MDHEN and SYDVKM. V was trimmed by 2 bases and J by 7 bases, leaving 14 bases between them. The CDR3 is CASSLRGAGGEKLFF. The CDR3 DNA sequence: TGTGCCAGCAGTTTACGGGGGGCTGGGGGTGAAAAACTGTTTTTT. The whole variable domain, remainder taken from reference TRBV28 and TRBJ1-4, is DVKVTQSSRYLVKRTGEKVFLECVQDMDHENMFWYRQDPGLGLRLIYFSYDVKMKEKGDIPEGYSVSREKKERFSLILESASTNQTSMYLCASSLRGAGGEKLFFGSGTQLSVL.

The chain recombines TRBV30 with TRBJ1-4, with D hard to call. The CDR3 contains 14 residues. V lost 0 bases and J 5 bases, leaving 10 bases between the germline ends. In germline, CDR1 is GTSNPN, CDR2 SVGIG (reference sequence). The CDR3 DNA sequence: TGTGCCTGGAGTGTACTTCGGCGGAATGAAAAACTGTTTTTT. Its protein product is CAWSVLRRNEKLFF.

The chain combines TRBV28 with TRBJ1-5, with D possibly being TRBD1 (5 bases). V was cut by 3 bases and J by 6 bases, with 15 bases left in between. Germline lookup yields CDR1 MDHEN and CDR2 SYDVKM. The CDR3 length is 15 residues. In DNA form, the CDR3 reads TGTGCCAGCAGTTTTTTAGGGCAGGGCCCTCAGCCCCAGCATTTT. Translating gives CASSFLGQGPQPQHF.

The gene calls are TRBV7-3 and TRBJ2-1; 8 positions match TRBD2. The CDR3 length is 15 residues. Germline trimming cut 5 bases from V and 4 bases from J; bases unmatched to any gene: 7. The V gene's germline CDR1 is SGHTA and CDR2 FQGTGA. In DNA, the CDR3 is TGTGCCAGCAGCGCTGGACTAGCCCCATACAATGAGCAGTTCTTC. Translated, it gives CASSAGLAPYNEQFF.

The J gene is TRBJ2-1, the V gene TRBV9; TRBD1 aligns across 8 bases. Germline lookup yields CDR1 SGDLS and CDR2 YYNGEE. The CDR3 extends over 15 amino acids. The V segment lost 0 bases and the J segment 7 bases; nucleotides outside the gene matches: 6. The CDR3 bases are TGTGCCAGCAGCGTAGGGCAGGGGGCACGAAATGAGCAGTTCTTC. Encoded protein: CASSVGQGARNEQFF.

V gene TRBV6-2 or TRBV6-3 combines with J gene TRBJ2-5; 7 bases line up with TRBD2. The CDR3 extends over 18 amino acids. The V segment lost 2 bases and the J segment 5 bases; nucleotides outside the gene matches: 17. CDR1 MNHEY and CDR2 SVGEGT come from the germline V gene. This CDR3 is CASSYPVGLREAPETQYF. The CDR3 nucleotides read TGTGCCAGCAGTTACCCCGTTGGGCTACGGGAGGCACCGGAGACCCAGTACTTC.